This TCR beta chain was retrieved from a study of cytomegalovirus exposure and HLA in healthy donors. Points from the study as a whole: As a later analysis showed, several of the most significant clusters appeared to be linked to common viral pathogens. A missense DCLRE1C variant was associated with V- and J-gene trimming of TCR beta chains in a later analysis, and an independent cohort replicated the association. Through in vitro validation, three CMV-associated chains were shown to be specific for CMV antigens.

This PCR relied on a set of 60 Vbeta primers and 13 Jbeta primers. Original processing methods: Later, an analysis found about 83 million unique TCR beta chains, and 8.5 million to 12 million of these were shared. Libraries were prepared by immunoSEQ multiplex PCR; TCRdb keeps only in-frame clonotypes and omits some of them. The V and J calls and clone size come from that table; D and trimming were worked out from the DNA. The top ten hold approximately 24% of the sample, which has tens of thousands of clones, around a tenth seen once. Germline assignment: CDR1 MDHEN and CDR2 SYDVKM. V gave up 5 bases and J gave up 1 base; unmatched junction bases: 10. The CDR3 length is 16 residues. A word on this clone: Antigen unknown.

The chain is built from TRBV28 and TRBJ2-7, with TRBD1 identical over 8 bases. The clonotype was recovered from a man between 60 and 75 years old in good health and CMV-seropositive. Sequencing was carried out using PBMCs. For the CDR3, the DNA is TGTGCCAGCAGTCCCCCGACAGGGGCGATTTCCTACGAGCAGTACGTC. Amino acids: CASSPPTGAISYEQYV.